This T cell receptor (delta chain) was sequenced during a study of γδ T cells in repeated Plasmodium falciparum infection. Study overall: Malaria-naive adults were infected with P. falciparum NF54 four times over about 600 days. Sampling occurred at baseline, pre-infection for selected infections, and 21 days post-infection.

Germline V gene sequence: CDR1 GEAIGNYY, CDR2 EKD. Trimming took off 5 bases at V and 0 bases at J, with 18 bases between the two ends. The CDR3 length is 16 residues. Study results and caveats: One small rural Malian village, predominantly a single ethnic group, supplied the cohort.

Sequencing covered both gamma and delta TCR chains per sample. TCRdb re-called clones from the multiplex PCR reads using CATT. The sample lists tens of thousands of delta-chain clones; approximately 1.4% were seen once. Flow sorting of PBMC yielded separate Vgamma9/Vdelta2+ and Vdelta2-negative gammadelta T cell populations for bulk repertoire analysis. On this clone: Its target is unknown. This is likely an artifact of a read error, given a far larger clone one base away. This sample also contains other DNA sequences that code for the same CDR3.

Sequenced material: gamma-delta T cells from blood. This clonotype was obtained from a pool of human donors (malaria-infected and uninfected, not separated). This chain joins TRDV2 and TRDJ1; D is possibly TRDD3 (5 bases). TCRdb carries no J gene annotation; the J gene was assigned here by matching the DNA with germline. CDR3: CACVWLGDPHTDKLIF. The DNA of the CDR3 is TGTGCCTGTGTTTGGCTGGGAGACCCTCACACCGATAAACTCATCTTT.